This is a list of T cell receptor beta chains from one sample in a study of graft-versus-host responses after intestinal transplantation. The protocol was immunoSEQ multiplex PCR, while the TCRdb copy is restricted to in-frame clones and leaves out a portion. The sample has about 50,000 clones; approximately 84% are singletons. Their cognate antigens are unknown. Sequences were derived from unstimulated CD4+ T cells sorted from spleen or lymph node cells, sampled before transplant. These receptors were obtained from a human donor who was the organ donor for an intestinal transplant. Both conserved end residues are part of each CDR3. D genes are given only for firm matches. Clone sizes are given selectively: once, few, many, or a class where the clone is expanded.

j_gene	d_gene	len	v_gene	abundance	CDR3aa	CDR3nt
TRBJ1-5	TRBD1	15	TRBV7-2	NA	CASSSRTGAAQPQHF	TGTGCCAGCAGCTCGAGGACAGGGGCTGCTCAGCCCCAGCATTTT
TRBJ2-7	NA	15	TRBV18	NA	CASSASGSGPYEQYF	TGTGCCAGCTCGGCCAGCGGTAGCGGACCCTACGAGCAGTACTTC
TRBJ1-5	NA	13	TRBV30	NA	CAWSVGGDQPQHF	TGTGCCTGGAGTGTTGGGGGGGATCAGCCCCAGCATTTT
TRBJ1-1	NA	13	TRBV19	NA	CASSQDRDSGAFF	TGTGCCAGTAGCCAGGACCGGGATAGTGGGGCTTTCTTT
TRBJ2-3	NA	13	TRBV2	NA	CASRPSQADTQYF	TGTGCCAGCAGGCCGTCTCAGGCAGATACGCAGTATTTT
TRBJ2-1	NA	16	TRBV7-9	NA	CASRQVAGTYYNEQFF	TGTGCCAGCCGTCAAGTGGCCGGGACTTATTACAATGAGCAGTTCTTC
TRBJ2-1	NA	16	TRBV5-1	once	CASSLGWLTPGNEQFF	TGCGCCAGCAGCTTGGGGTGGCTAACGCCAGGGAATGAGCAGTTCTTC
TRBJ2-6	NA	18	TRBV12-2	NA	CASRENTSTQSRANVLTF	TGTGCAAGTCGCGAGAATACCTCCACACAAAGTCGGGCCAACGTCCTGACTTTC
TRBJ1-1	TRBD1	13	TRBV19	NA	CASSIRDRVSAFF	TGTGCCAGTAGTATTAGGGACAGGGTTTCAGCTTTCTTT
TRBJ2-7	NA	11	TRBV11-2	NA	CASSLHYEQYF	TGTGCCAGCAGCTTACACTACGAGCAGTACTTC
TRBJ2-7	TRBD2	14	TRBV7-2	NA	CASSFGLAPYEQYF	TGTGCCAGCAGCTTTGGACTAGCGCCTTACGAGCAGTACTTC
TRBJ1-2	NA	16	TRBV27	NA	CASSLSGGIGIRGYTF	TGTGCCAGCAGTTTATCGGGGGGCATTGGAATAAGGGGCTACACCTTC
TRBJ1-1	NA	14	TRBV5-5	NA	CASSLHQGLAEAFF	TGTGCCAGCAGCTTGCACCAGGGGCTGGCTGAAGCTTTCTTT
TRBJ2-7	TRBD1	15	TRBV7-9	NA	CASSLGRTGIGEQYF	TGTGCCAGCAGCTTAGGGAGGACAGGGATCGGCGAGCAGTACTTC
TRBJ2-7	NA	13	TRBV7-2	NA	CASGAGSGYEQYF	TGTGCCAGCGGGGCAGGGAGTGGGTACGAGCAGTACTTC
TRBJ2-3	NA	16	TRBV7-3	NA	CASSPRQVKRTDTQYF	TGTGCCAGCAGCCCCCGACAGGTTAAAAGGACAGATACGCAGTATTTT
TRBJ1-6	NA	14	TRBV7-9	NA	CASSLKGGNSPLHF	TGTGCCAGCAGCTTAAAGGGAGGTAATTCACCCCTCCACTTT
TRBJ2-7	TRBD1	17	TRBV15	once	CATSRGTGGPFNYEQYF	TGTGCCACCAGCAGAGGAACAGGGGGCCCCTTTAACTACGAGCAGTACTTC
TRBJ2-7	TRBD1	13	TRBV6-5	NA	CASSKGTDYEQYF	TGTGCCAGCAGTAAGGGGACAGATTACGAGCAGTACTTC
TRBJ2-7	TRBD1	13	TRBV27	NA	CASSWDSSYEQYF	TGTGCCAGCAGTTGGGACAGCTCCTACGAGCAGTACTTC
TRBJ2-5	TRBD2	16	TRBV7-9	once	CASTSLGLAGQETQYF	TGTGCCAGCACCTCCCTGGGACTAGCGGGGCAGGAGACCCAGTACTTC
TRBJ1-2	NA	13	TRBV11-2	NA	CASSGPKGGGYTF	TGTGCCAGCAGCGGACCGAAGGGAGGAGGCTACACCTTC
TRBJ1-6	NA	16	TRBV5-1	NA	CASSLFQDRKNSPLHF	TGCGCCAGCAGCTTGTTTCAGGACAGAAAGAATTCACCCCTCCACTTT
TRBJ2-7	TRBD2	15	TRBV6-5	NA	CASRTATSGGKEQYF	TGTGCCAGCAGAACGGCGACTAGCGGGGGTAAAGAGCAGTACTTC
TRBJ1-2	NA	8	TRBV30	NA	CAWDGGTF	TGTGCCTGGGACGGCGGAACCTTC
TRBJ1-6	NA	11	TRBV30	NA	CAWRENSPLHF	TGTGCCTGGAGGGAAAATTCACCCCTCCACTTT
TRBJ1-5	NA	13	TRBV6-1	once	CASSEGLNQPQHF	TGTGCCAGCAGTGAAGGTTTGAATCAGCCCCAGCATTTT
TRBJ2-7	NA	13	TRBV18	NA	CASSPLNLGEQYF	TGTGCCAGCTCACCGCTAAATCTGGGGGAGCAGTACTTC
TRBJ1-4	NA	15	TRBV11-2	NA	CASSTWTATNEKLFF	TGTGCCAGCAGCACCTGGACAGCAACTAATGAAAAACTGTTTTTT
TRBJ2-7	NA	15	TRBV5-1	NA	CASSARVDSSYEQYF	TGCGCCAGCAGCGCTAGGGTGGACAGCTCCTACGAGCAGTACTTC
TRBJ1-1	NA	12	TRBV5-1	NA	CASSLGNGEAFF	TGCGCCAGCAGCTTGGGTAATGGGGAAGCTTTCTTT